These T cell receptor beta chains were read from a single sample in a study of OX40 agonist ivuxolimab in advanced cancers. Measured with immunoSEQ multiplex PCR; TCRdb has only the in-frame clones, and not every one. Of over 80,000 clones listed, 75% to 90% were seen once; the top ten hold 0.8% to 0.9%. Specimen: CD4+ or CD8+ T cells sorted from blood, collected in a trial of the OX40 agonist ivuxolimab. These receptors came from an adult with an advanced solid tumor such as melanoma, head and neck, liver or kidney cancer. The CDR3 runs from the conserved cysteine through the conserved F or W.

v_call,j_call,cdr3_aa
TRBV7-8,TRBJ2-2,CASSLGRGPGELFF
TRBV6-1,TRBJ2-1,CASSEARLAGVRNEQFF
TRBV18,TRBJ2-4,CASSPYGQGAEAKNIQYF
TRBV5-4,TRBJ1-1,CASSLAAGSRTEAFF
TRBV6-6,TRBJ1-5,CASRKPGQVDQPQHF
TRBV7-3,TRBJ2-5,CASSSGAGQETQYF
TRBV7-6,TRBJ2-5,CASSFLVQETQYF
TRBV7-9,TRBJ2-5,CASRLGGQETQYF
TRBV15,TRBJ2-1,CATSRTGGRSYNEQFF
TRBV29-1,TRBJ2-2,CSVVWQGNTGELFF
TRBV5-1,TRBJ2-1,CASSWPPGREGRYEQFF
TRBV7-8,TRBJ2-7,CASSLRGVDYF
TRBV7-8,TRBJ2-6,CASSSGVAGANVLTF
TRBV29-1,TRBJ2-2,CSVEGTQWGGELFF
TRBV5-4,TRBJ2-5,CASSFNTGLGQETQYF
TRBV28,TRBJ2-7,CASTSSTKGGEQYF
TRBV30,TRBJ2-2,CAWSVINTGELFF
TRBV11-2,TRBJ2-1,CASSLGGAVGNEQFF
TRBV11-2,TRBJ1-5,CASSALTGVGQPQHF
TRBV5-1,TRBJ1-1,CASSFGGTEAFF
TRBV25-1,TRBJ2-2,CASRRSGELFF
TRBV5-4,TRBJ2-2,CASSLAGPLGGELFF
TRBV6-5,TRBJ1-2,CASSYDRARGDGYTF
TRBV28,TRBJ2-5,CASIGSWEETQYF
TRBV7-9,TRBJ2-3,CASSRGGRDTQYF
TRBV7-9,TRBJ1-1,CASSPQGVEAFF
TRBV5-1,TRBJ1-1,CASKLRMSDTEAFF
TRBV6-5,TRBJ1-2,CASSLDTNPNYGYTF
TRBV19,TRBJ1-1,CASSIRGMHTEAFF
TRBV10-3,TRBJ2-3,CAISEPVPDTQYF
TRBV28,TRBJ1-4,CASSSPTANEKLFF
TRBV18,TRBJ2-2,CASSQNAGLARGTGELFF
TRBV14,TRBJ2-7,CASSPTGGSSYEQYF
TRBV7-2,TRBJ2-3,CASSPSRQSTDTQYF
TRBV28,TRBJ1-2,CASSLGGTYGYTF
TRBV27,TRBJ1-5,CASSSTFYQPQHF
TRBV4-3,TRBJ1-5,CASSEYRDQPQHF
TRBV5-1,TRBJ2-7,CASSPGGTNEQYF
TRBV28,TRBJ2-5,CASRQGNTETQYF
TRBV7-2,TRBJ2-5,CASSPTGLSYETQYF
TRBV6-1,TRBJ1-5,CASSENGSNQPQHF
TRBV5-1,TRBJ1-4,CASSSGQANEKLFF
TRBV30,TRBJ1-6,CAWSWEGISYNSPLHF
TRBV27,TRBJ2-2,CASSSPTGELFF
TRBV6-5,TRBJ1-1,CASSRHMNTEAFF
TRBV5-1,TRBJ2-1,CASSGLAGINNEQFF
TRBV4-2,TRBJ2-2,CASSQRQQSSNTGELFF
TRBV11-3,TRBJ2-2,CASSSYRDAGELFF
TRBV7-2,TRBJ2-5,CASSLSRIQETQYF
TRBV6-5,TRBJ2-1,CASSSAGVPPSEQFF
TRBV6-6,TRBJ2-1,CASSLAPSIAGEQFF
TRBV19,TRBJ1-2,CASSKANYGYTF
TRBV27,TRBJ1-1,CASSLGRWGTEAFF
TRBV4-2,TRBJ2-2,CASSTNAGGGTGELFF